These 29 T cell receptor beta chains came from one sample sequenced in a study of blood T cell repertoires in COVID-19. Profiling relied on immunoSEQ multiplex PCR, and the TCRdb table lists in-frame clones only, not all of them. The sample consists of 170,000 or so clones, more than 70% of them appearing once. The sample comprised peripheral blood. The receptors stem from a man between 50 and 59 years old with active or convalescent COVID-19.

The chain carries TRBV5-4 and TRBJ2-1, with 13 bases identical to TRBD2. The CDR3 runs 16 residues. Per germline, CDR1 SGHNT and CDR2 YYREEE (reference sequence). The V segment lost 3 bases and the J segment 2 bases; nucleotides outside the gene matches: 2. CDR3 in amino acids: CASSSGTSGTYNEQFF. The CDR3 region has the DNA TGTGCCAGCAGCTCGGGGACTAGCGGGACCTACAATGAGCAGTTCTTC.

This clone was seen only a few times. DNA for the CDR3: TGTGCCAGCAGCTTCGGACTAGTAACCGGGGAGCTGTTTTTT. Its protein is CASSFGLVTGELFF. This chain uses TRBV5-5 with TRBJ2-2; 7 bases match TRBD2. Germline-derived CDR1 and CDR2 are SGHKS and YYEKEE (reference sequence). V trimming: 2 bases; J trimming: 5 bases; junction bases outside the gene matches: 3. The CDR3 has 14 amino acids.

The chain links TRBV5-6 to TRBJ1-1; D might be TRBD1 (6 bases). Between the trimmed V and J ends, which lost 0 bases and 7 bases, there was a span of 13 bases. CDR1 SGHDT and CDR2 YYEEEE come from the germline V gene. This CDR3 comprises 14 residues. The CDR3 bases are TGTGCCAGCAGCTTGGTCTTGACAGGCCATGAAGCTTTCTTT. Protein sequence: CASSLVLTGHEAFF.

The chain carries TRBV6-6 and TRBJ2-1; TRBD2 aligns across 8 bases. Germline V CDR1 and CDR2: MNHNY, SVGAGI (reference sequence). Trimming at V came to 7 bases and at J to 2 bases, leaving 7 bases not matched to a gene. The CDR3 has 15 amino acids. CDR3 amino acids: CASNIQTSAYNEQFF. The CDR3 region has the DNA TGTGCCAGCAACATTCAGACTAGCGCCTACAATGAGCAGTTCTTC.

The chain is built from TRBV7-9 and TRBJ1-5; TRBD1 matches 9 bases. The CDR3 is 17 amino acids. CDR1 and CDR2 (germline): SEHNR, FQNEAQ (reference sequence). V was clipped by 5 bases and J by 1 base; unmatched bases: 9. As DNA, the CDR3 is TGTGCCAGCAGCCCAGGGACAGGGCCCCTGAGCAATCAGCCCCAGCATTTT. Translation: CASSPGTGPLSNQPQHF.

This rearrangement joins TRBV11-3 to TRBJ2-7; D remains ambiguous. The CDR3 spans 15 residues. Germline V gene lookup returns CDR1 SGHNT and CDR2 YENEEA. Trimming pared 0 bases from V and 6 bases from J, leaving 15 bases between. The CDR3 spells CASSLESGLETEQYF. Here the CDR3 DNA reads TGTGCCAGCAGCTTAGAATCCGGGTTGGAGACCGAGCAGTACTTC.

In nucleotides, the CDR3 is TGTGCCACCAGCAGGAATCCGGGATCCGGGTGGGATCAGCCCCAGCATTTT. Residues: CATSRNPGSGWDQPQHF. V gene TRBV15 combines with J gene TRBJ1-5; D remains unclear. The germline V gene encodes CDR1 LNHNV and CDR2 YYDKDF (reference sequence). The length of the CDR3 is 17 residues. V lost 3 bases to trimming and J lost 5 bases, with 20 bases between them.

V gene TRBV6-1 combines with J gene TRBJ1-6; no clear D gene. The germline gives CDR1 MNHNS, CDR2 SASEGT. CDR3 length: 18 amino acids. The ends were cut back, 1 base at V and 0 bases at J, with 13 bases in the middle. The CDR3 spells CASSEDFVLFSYNSPLHF. The CDR3 bases are TGTGCCAGCAGTGAAGACTTCGTACTGTTCTCCTATAATTCACCCCTCCACTTT.

The rearrangement links TRBV19 to TRBJ2-1; 9 nucleotides match TRBD2. Per germline, CDR1 LNHDA and CDR2 SQIVND (reference sequence). This CDR3 has 16 residues. V shed 5 bases, J shed 4 bases, and the junction held 9 bases outside the gene matches. The CDR3 sequence is CASSVTGTSLYNEQFF. CDR3 sequence (DNA): TGTGCCAGTAGTGTGACCGGGACTAGCCTATACAATGAGCAGTTCTTC.

The CDR3 DNA reads as TGTGCCAGCAGCCGACAGGGGGCGAGTCTACGGGAAAAACTGTTTTTT. Protein: CASSRQGASLREKLFF. The chain has TRBV9 and TRBJ1-4; 10 bases are a match to TRBD1. The V gene end was trimmed by 4 bases and the J gene end by 8 bases; junction bases not matched to a gene: 11. The germline CDR1 and CDR2 sequences are SGDLS and YYNGEE. This CDR3 comprises 16 residues. Drawing the rest from reference TRBV9 and TRBJ1-4, the complete variable domain is DSGVTQTPKHLITATGQRVTLRCSPRSGDLSVYWYQQSLDQGLQFLIQYYNGEERAKGNILERFSAQQFPDLHSELNLSSLELGDSALYFCASSRQGASLREKLFFGSGTQLSVL.

This clone was picked up one time. The J gene is TRBJ2-7, the V gene TRBV9; D is possibly TRBD2 (6 bases). Trimming pared 0 bases from V and 4 bases from J, leaving 11 bases between. The CDR3 contains 14 residues. Germline CDR1 is SGDLS and CDR2 is YYNGEE. The DNA for the CDR3 is TGTGCCAGCAGCGTAGGGAGGGTCGGGTACGAGCAGTACTTC. It encodes CASSVGRVGYEQYF.

The chain employs TRBV4-2 and TRBJ2-1, with D perhaps matching TRBD1 (6 bases). Germline V gene lookup returns CDR1 LGHNA and CDR2 YNFKEQ. The V end lost 3 bases, the J end lost 1 base, and 13 bases lay between the germline ends. This CDR3 is built from 16 residues. CDR3 sequence reads: CASSQLRGQSYNEQFF. The CDR3 nucleotides are TGTGCCAGCAGCCAGTTACGCGGACAGTCCTACAATGAGCAGTTCTTC.

The chain joins TRBV24-1 to TRBJ2-1; D may be TRBD2 (6 bases). The V and J ends lost 7 bases and 4 bases respectively, with 16 bases between them. The germline V gene has CDR1 KGHDR and CDR2 SFDVKD. This CDR3 region has 15 residues. The CDR3 nucleotides are TGTGCCACCAGCGTCGTCGGGAGTCTATACAATGAGCAGTTCTTC. Its translation is CATSVVGSLYNEQFF.

The V call is TRBV30, the J call TRBJ2-1; D may be TRBD2 (5 bases). Germline CDR1 and CDR2: GTSNPN and SVGIG (reference sequence). Deletions cut 1 base from V and 6 bases from J, with 22 bases between. This CDR3 region has 17 residues. The CDR3 protein is CAWSGPGSRALGNEQFF. For the CDR3, the DNA is TGTGCCTGGAGTGGGCCGGGTTCGCGGGCCTTGGGCAATGAGCAGTTCTTC.

The V call is TRBV5-1, the J call TRBJ2-7; D is possibly TRBD1 (5 bases). CDR1 SGHRS and CDR2 YFSETQ come from the germline V gene. Trimming stripped 0 bases from V and 2 bases from J, with 18 bases between. The CDR3 is 17 residues long. CDR3 in DNA: TGCGCCAGCAGCTTGGCCGTCGCAGGGCAACAAGCCTACGAGCAGTACTTC. This sequence encodes CASSLAVAGQQAYEQYF. Full variable domain (missing parts from reference TRBV5-1 and TRBJ2-7): KAGVTQTPRYLIKTRGQQVTLSCSPISGHRSVSWYQQTPGQGLQFLFEYFSETQRNKGNFPGRFSGRQFSNSRSEMNVSTLELGDSALYLCASSLAVAGQQAYEQYFGPGTRLTVT.

This clone was recorded only once. This chain joins TRBV29-1 and TRBJ2-1; 10 bases fit TRBD2. V dropped 2 bases and J dropped 0; count of bases not matched to a gene: 4. Germline assignment: CDR1 SQVTM and CDR2 ANQGSEA. This CDR3 is 16 amino acids long. In DNA, the CDR3 is TGCAGCGTTGAACCAGGACTAGCGGACTCCTACAATGAGCAGTTCTTC. The encoded protein is CSVEPGLADSYNEQFF.

The V and J genes are TRBV19 and TRBJ1-4; D not certain. From germline, CDR1 is LNHDA and CDR2 SQIVND (reference sequence). Trimming removed 0 bases from V and 5 bases from J, with 10 bases in between. This CDR3 is 15 amino acids long. The CDR3 nucleotides read TGTGCCAGTAGTATAGATCAGGTCAAGAATGAAAAACTGTTTTTT. The encoded protein is CASSIDQVKNEKLFF.

This chain links TRBV19 with TRBJ2-5; D remains ambiguous. Germline V gene sequence: CDR1 LNHDA, CDR2 SQIVND (reference sequence). V lost 10 bases, J lost 3 bases, and 15 bases lay in between. The CDR3 consists of 13 residues. CDR3 bases: TGTGCCACGAACTCCGGGTTGAAAGAGACCCAGTACTTC. This sequence encodes CATNSGLKETQYF.

V is TRBV24-1 and J is TRBJ1-5; D not certain. V was trimmed by 6 bases and J by 0 bases, leaving 11 bases between them. The germline CDR1 and CDR2 sequences are KGHDR and SFDVKD. This CDR3 is 15 amino acids long. CDR3 amino acids: CATSSSTTSNQPQHF. CDR3 nucleotides: TGTGCCACCAGTTCTTCAACAACTAGCAATCAGCCCCAGCATTTT.

The chain carries TRBV19 and TRBJ1-5; no definite D call. This CDR3 has 14 amino acids. The ends were cut back, 3 bases at V and 3 bases at J, with 9 bases in the middle. Germline values: CDR1 LNHDA, CDR2 SQIVND (reference sequence). CDR3 amino acids: CASSIAGYNQPQHF. CDR3 DNA: TGTGCCAGTAGTATCGCAGGTTACAATCAGCCCCAGCATTTT.

The chain joins TRBV12-3 or TRBV12-4 to TRBJ1-2; D gene ambiguous. With 1 base removed from V and 7 bases from J, the gap between germline ends came to 10 bases. This CDR3 is 13 amino acids long. The CDR3 spells CASSLGWEGGYTF. CDR3 sequence (DNA): TGTGCCAGCAGTTTAGGATGGGAGGGTGGCTACACCTTC.

This chain joins TRBV5-4 and TRBJ2-5, with D possibly matching TRBD1 (5 bases). V lost 5 bases to trimming and J lost 2 bases, with 10 bases between them. The CDR3 runs 13 residues. The V gene's germline CDR1 is SGHNT and CDR2 YYREEE (reference sequence). The CDR3 sequence is CASRQDIQETQYF. CDR3 nucleotide sequence: TGTGCCAGCAGACAGGACATACAAGAGACCCAGTACTTC.

V is TRBV5-6 and J is TRBJ1-6; 9 bases align to TRBD1. The CDR3 is 16 amino acids. After removal of 0 bases from V and 8 bases from J, the junction contained 6 bases not matched to a gene. Germline V lookup: CDR1 SGHDT, CDR2 YYEEEE. The CDR3 sequence is CASSLEGTGRDSPLHF. CDR3 DNA: TGTGCCAGCAGCTTGGAAGGGACAGGGCGCGATTCACCCCTCCACTTT.

V usage is TRBV21-1 and J usage is TRBJ2-2; TRBD2 is the table's D call and was not checked against the DNA. TRBV21-1 is deemed a pseudogene. CDR3 length: 16 amino acids. The CDR3: CASSKAGGPNTGELFF. As DNA, the CDR3 is TGTGCCAGCAGCAAAGCGGGAGGGCCGAACACCGGGGAGCTGTTTTTT.

V usage is TRBV12-3 or TRBV12-4 and J usage is TRBJ1-5; D not resolved. V shed 6 bases and J shed 8 bases, with 14 bases lying between them. This CDR3 comprises 13 residues. The CDR3 region has the DNA TGTGCCAGCAGCCTTGGGCAGGTTAAGCCCCAGCATTTT. This codes for CASSLGQVKPQHF.

The genes are TRBV23-1 and TRBJ2-2, with 10 nucleotides matching TRBD1. TRBV23-1 qualifies as an ORF whose function is uncertain. The CDR3 sequence is 18 residues long. With V trimmed by 2 bases and J by 4 bases, 10 bases remained unmatched. The chain's CDR3 is CASSQPGGTGDSTGELFF. The CDR3 DNA follows: TGCGCCAGCAGTCAACCCGGGGGGACAGGGGATAGCACCGGGGAGCTGTTTTTT.

The table lists this clone with a count of one. The chain recombines TRBV2 with TRBJ2-3; D might be TRBD2 (5 bases). CDR1 and CDR2 from the germline V gene are SNHLY and FYNNEI. V lost 6 bases and J lost 2, with 12 bases in between. The CDR3 has 14 residues. The CDR3, as DNA: TGTGCCAGCAGCTCCCTAGCCCTCACAGATACGCAGTATTTT. Amino acids: CASSSLALTDTQYF.

This clone showed up just once. The rearrangement uses TRBV7-9 and TRBJ2-1; 13 bases agree with TRBD2. Trimming removed 4 bases from V and 3 bases from J; junction bases left unmatched: 9. The germline V gene has CDR1 SEHNR and CDR2 FQNEAQ (reference sequence). CDR3 length: 18 residues. In nucleotides, the CDR3 is TGTGCCAGCAGCTCGCCGACTAGCGGGGGGCCTATCTACAATGAGCAGTTCTTC. Its translation is CASSSPTSGGPIYNEQFF. Supplemented by reference TRBV7-9 and TRBJ2-1, the full variable domain reads DTGVSQNPRHKITKRGQNVTFRCDPISEHNRLYWYRQTLGQGPEFLTYFQNEAQLEKSRLLSDRFSAERPKGSFSTLEIQRTEQGDSAMYLCASSSPTSGGPIYNEQFFGPGTRLTVL.

The J gene is TRBJ1-2, the V gene TRBV3-1 (or the pseudogene TRBV3-2); TRBD1 agrees at 7 bases. Looked up from germline, CDR1 is LGHDT and CDR2 is YNNKEL (reference sequence). The CDR3 has 13 amino acids. V was pared by 6 bases and J by 2 bases, with 3 bases of the junction left unmatched. CDR3 sequence reads: CASRPTGNYGYTF. In DNA form, the CDR3 reads TGTGCCAGCAGACCGACAGGGAACTATGGCTACACCTTC.